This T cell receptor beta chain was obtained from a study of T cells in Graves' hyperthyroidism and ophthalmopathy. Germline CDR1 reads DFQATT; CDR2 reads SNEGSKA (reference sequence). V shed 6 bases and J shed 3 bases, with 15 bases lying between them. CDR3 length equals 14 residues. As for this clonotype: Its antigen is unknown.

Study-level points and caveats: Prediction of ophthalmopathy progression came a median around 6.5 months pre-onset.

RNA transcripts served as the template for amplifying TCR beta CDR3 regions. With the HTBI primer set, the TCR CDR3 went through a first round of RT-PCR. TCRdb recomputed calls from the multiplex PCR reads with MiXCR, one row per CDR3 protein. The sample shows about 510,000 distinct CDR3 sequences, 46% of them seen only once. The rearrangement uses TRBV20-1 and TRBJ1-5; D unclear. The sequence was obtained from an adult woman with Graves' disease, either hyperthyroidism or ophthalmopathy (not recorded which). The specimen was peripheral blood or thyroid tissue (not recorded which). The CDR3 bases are TGCAGTGCGAGCAGGCGGCAGCCCAATCAGCCCCAGCATTTT. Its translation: CSASRRQPNQPQHF.